A single TCR beta chain is shown here with its context. Its antigen is as yet unknown. The CDR3 length is 15 residues. Germline V lookup: CDR1 SGHRS, CDR2 YFSETQ. V was shortened by 0 bases and J by 0 bases, with 8 bases between the two germline ends. Sequence data for DNA of cultured CD4+ T cells were generated by the Oncomine TCR Beta short-read assay. Genomic DNA extraction was carried out from cultured CD4+ T cells. In TCRdb, the PCR reads were re-called with MiXCR into one record per CDR3 protein. Here the sample spans over 15,000 distinct CDR3 sequences, 31% being singletons. Sample treatment: roughly 11-day PBMC culture with coronavirus spike peptide pools or control peptides (ViraFEST assay). This sample stems from a study of vaccination and CD4 T cells after COVID-19. Study-wide results and limits: The rise in median SARS-CoV-2-reactive clonotypes, from around 20 to 38, was not significant. Spike mono-reactive status applied to 304 of 307 vaccine-specific clones in convalescent patients.

This receptor was identified in a human donor with COVID-19. This chain connects TRBV5-1 to TRBJ2-3; D not resolved. The sample taken for sequencing was cultured CD4+ T cells from blood. The CDR3 sequence: CASSLVPGSTDTQYF. The CDR3 nucleotides read TGCGCCAGCAGCTTGGTTCCGGGCAGCACAGATACGCAGTATTTT.